Here is one T cell receptor (beta chain) with its context. This CDR3 region has 14 residues. Germline V lookup: CDR1 MRHNA, CDR2 SNTAGT. V was clipped by 7 bases and J by 0 bases, with 12 bases between them. In the original processing: Nucleated cell number was recorded as an estimate derived from reference gene primer amplification. The method was immunoSEQ multiplex PCR; TCRdb's version includes in-frame clones alone and lacks a portion of them. D and trimming were read from the DNA, whereas the V and J calls and clone size are those reported in that table. The table records some 180,000 clones, around 76% of them present only once. This sample is part of a study of blood T cell repertoires in COVID-19.

The source is a woman aged 45-65 years with active or convalescent COVID-19. The chain is built from TRBV6-4 and TRBJ1-1, with D maybe TRBD1 (6 bases). Sequencing input: peripheral blood. The CDR3 here is CASIRTALNTEAFF. In nucleotides, the CDR3 is TGTGCCAGCATTCGGACAGCCTTGAACACTGAAGCTTTCTTT.